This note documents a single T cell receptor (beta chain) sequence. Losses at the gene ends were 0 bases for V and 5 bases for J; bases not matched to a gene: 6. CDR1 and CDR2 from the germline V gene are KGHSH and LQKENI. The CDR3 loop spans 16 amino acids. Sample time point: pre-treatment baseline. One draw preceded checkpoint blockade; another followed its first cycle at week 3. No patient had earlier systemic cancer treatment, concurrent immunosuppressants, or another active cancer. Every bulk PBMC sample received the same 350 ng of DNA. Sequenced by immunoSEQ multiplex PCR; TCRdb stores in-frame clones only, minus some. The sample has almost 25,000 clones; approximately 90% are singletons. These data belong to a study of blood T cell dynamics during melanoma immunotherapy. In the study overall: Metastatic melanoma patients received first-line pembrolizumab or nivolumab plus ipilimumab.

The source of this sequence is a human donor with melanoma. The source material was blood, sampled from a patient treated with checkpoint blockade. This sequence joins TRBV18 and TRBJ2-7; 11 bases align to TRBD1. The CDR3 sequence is CASSPPGTGGRDEQYF. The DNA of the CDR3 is TGTGCCAGCTCACCACCGGGGACAGGGGGAAGGGACGAGCAGTACTTC.